This TCR beta chain was observed in a study of cytomegalovirus exposure and HLA in healthy donors. The PCR employed 60 Vbeta primers together with 13 Jbeta primers. Libraries were prepared by immunoSEQ multiplex PCR; TCRdb keeps only in-frame clonotypes and omits some of them. The sample has roughly 140,000 clones; roughly 73% are singletons. The CDR3 consists of 14 residues. Germline CDR1 SGHAT, CDR2 FQNNGV. Trimming shortened V by 5 bases and J by 8 bases, and 18 bases separated the two germline ends. Sequenced material: PBMCs. This chain uses TRBV11-2 with TRBJ1-2, with D perhaps TRBD1 (5 bases). The TCR comes from a human donor in good health. CDR3 protein: CASSVSRAGGGYTF. As DNA, the CDR3 is TGTGCCAGCAGCGTCTCAAGGGCCGGGGGGGGCTACACCTTC.